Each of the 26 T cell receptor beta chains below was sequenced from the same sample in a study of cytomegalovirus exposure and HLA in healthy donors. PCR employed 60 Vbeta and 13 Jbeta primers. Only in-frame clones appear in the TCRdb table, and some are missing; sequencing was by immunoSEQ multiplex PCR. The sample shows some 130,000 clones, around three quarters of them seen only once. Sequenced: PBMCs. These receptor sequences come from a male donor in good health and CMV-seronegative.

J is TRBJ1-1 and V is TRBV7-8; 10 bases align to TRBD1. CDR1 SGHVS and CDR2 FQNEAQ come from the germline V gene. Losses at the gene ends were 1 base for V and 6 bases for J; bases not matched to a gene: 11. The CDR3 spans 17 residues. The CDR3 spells CASSLGGQGKIGAEAFF. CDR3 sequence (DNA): TGTGCCAGCAGCTTAGGGGGACAGGGGAAGATCGGCGCTGAAGCTTTCTTT. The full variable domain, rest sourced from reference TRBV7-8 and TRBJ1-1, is GAGVSQSPRYKVAKRGQDVALRCDPISGHVSLFWYQQALGQGPEFLTYFQNEAQLDKSGLPSDRFFAERPEGSVSTLKIQRTQQEDSAVYLCASSLGGQGKIGAEAFFGQGTRLTVV.

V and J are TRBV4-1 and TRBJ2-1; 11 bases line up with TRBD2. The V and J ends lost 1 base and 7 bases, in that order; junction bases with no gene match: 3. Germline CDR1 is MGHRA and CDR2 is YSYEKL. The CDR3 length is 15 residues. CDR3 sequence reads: CASSQASGGSNEQFF. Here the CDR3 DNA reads TGCGCCAGCAGCCAAGCTAGCGGGGGGTCAAATGAGCAGTTCTTC.

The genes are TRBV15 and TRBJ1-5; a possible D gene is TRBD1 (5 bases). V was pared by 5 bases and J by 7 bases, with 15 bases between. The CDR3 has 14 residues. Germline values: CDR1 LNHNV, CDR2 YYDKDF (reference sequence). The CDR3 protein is CATSVLQGGQPQHF. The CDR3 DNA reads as TGTGCCACCAGCGTTCTGCAGGGTGGACAGCCCCAGCATTTT.

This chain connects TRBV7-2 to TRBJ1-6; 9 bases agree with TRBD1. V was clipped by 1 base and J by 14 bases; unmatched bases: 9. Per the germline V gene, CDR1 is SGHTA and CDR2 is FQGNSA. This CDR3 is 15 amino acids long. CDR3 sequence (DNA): TGTGCCAGCAGCTTAGGGAAGAGGGACAGGGAATCCCTCCACTTT. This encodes CASSLGKRDRESLHF.

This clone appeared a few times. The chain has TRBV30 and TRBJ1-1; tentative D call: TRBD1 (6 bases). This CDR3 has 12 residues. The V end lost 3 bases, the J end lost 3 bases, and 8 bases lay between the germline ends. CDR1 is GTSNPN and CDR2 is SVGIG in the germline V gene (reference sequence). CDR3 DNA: TGTGCCTGGAGGGACAGTCACACTGAAGCTTTCTTT. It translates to CAWRDSHTEAFF.

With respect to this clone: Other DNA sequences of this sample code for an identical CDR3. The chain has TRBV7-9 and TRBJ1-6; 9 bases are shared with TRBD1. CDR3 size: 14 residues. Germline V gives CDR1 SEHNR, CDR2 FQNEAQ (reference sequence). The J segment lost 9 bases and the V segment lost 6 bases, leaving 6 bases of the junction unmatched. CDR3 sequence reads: CASSLGQGSSPLHF. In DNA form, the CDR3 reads TGTGCCAGCAGTCTAGGACAGGGGAGTTCACCCCTCCACTTT.

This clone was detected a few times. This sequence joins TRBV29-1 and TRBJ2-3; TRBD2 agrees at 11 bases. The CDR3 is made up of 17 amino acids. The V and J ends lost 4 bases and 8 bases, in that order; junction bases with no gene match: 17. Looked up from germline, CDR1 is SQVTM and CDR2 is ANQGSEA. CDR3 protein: CSVVRVAGGPGLGTQYF. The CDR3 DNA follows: TGCAGCGTTGTAAGAGTAGCGGGAGGGCCAGGACTCGGTACGCAGTATTTT.

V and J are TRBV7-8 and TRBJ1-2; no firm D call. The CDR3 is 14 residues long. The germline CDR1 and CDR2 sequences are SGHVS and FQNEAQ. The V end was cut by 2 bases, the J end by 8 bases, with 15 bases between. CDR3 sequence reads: CASSLSRGSGGYTF. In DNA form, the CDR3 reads TGTGCCAGCAGCTTATCTCGGGGTTCGGGCGGCTACACCTTC.

In DNA, the CDR3 is TGCGCCAGCAGCTTGGCGGGGGGCGCAATGGACCAGTACTTC. Protein sequence: CASSLAGGAMDQYF. V and J are TRBV5-1 and TRBJ2-5, with a tentative D call TRBD2 (7 bases). CDR3 length: 14 amino acids. Trimming removed 0 bases at V and 10 bases at J, with 16 bases between. Looked up from germline, CDR1 is SGHRS and CDR2 is YFSETQ. Full variable domain (missing parts from reference TRBV5-1 and TRBJ2-5): KAGVTQTPRYLIKTRGQQVTLSCSPISGHRSVSWYQQTPGQGLQFLFEYFSETQRNKGNFPGRFSGRQFSNSRSEMNVSTLELGDSALYLCASSLAGGAMDQYFGPGTRLLVL.

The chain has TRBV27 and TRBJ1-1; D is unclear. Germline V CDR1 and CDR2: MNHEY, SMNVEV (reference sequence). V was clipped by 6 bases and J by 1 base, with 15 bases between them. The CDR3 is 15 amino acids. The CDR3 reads CASRVRGPQNTEAFF. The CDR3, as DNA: TGTGCCAGCAGGGTACGGGGTCCTCAGAACACTGAAGCTTTCTTT.

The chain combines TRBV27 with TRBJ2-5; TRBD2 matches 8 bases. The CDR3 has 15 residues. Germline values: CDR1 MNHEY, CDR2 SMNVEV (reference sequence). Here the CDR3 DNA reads TGTGTCACCGCCCGGCATAGCGGGACCCAAGAGACCCAGTACTTC. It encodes CVTARHSGTQETQYF.

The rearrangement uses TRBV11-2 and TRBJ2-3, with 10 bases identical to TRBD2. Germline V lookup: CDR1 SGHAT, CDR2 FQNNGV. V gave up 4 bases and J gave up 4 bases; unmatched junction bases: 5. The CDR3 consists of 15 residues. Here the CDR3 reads CASSSLAGVADTQYF. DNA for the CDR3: TGTGCCAGCAGCTCCCTAGCGGGAGTAGCAGATACGCAGTATTTT.

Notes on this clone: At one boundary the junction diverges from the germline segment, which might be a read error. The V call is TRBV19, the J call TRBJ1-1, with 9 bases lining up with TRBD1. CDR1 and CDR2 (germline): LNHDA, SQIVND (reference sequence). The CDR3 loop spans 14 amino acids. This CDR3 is CAGSQNRGPNRAFF. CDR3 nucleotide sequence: TGTGCCGGTAGTCAAAACAGGGGGCCGAATAGAGCTTTCTTT.

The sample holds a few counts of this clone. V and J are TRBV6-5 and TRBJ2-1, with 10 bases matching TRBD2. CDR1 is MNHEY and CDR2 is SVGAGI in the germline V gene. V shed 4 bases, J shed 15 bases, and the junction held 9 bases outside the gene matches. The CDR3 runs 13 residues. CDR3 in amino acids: CASSSSERGGSFF. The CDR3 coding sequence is TGTGCCAGCAGTTCCAGCGAGCGGGGGGGCTCGTTCTTC.

As DNA, the CDR3 is TGCGCCAGCAGCCAAACAGGGTTGAGCAATCAGCCCCAGCATTTT. Translated: CASSQTGLSNQPQHF. The chain employs TRBV4-3 and TRBJ1-5, with TRBD1 as a possible D gene (6 bases). Germline CDR1 is LGHNA and CDR2 is YSLEER. This CDR3 is 15 amino acids long. V was cut by 2 bases and J by 1 base, with 9 bases left in between.

CDR3 bases: TGTGCCAGCAGCTTAGCTGCTCTAGCTAGCTACAATGAGCAGTTCTTC. Translating gives CASSLAALASYNEQFF. The chain combines TRBV7-2 with TRBJ2-1; a possible D gene is TRBD2 (5 bases). The V end lost 0 bases, the J end lost 3 bases, and 12 bases lay between the germline ends. The germline CDR1 and CDR2 sequences are SGHTA and FQGNSA. This CDR3 is built from 16 residues.

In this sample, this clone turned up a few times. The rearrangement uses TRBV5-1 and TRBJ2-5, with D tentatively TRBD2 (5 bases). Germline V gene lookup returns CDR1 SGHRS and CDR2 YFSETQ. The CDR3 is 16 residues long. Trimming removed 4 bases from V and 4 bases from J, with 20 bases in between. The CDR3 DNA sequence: TGCGCCAGCAGCCCCTCTTTCGGAGGAGGCGGAGAGACCCAGTACTTC. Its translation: CASSPSFGGGGETQYF.

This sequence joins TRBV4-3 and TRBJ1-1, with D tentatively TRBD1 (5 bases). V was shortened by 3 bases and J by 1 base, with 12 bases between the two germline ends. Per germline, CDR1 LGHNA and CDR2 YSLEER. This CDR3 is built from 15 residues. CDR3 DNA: TGCGCCAGCAGCCATGGGATGACAGCGAACACTGAAGCTTTCTTT. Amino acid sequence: CASSHGMTANTEAFF.

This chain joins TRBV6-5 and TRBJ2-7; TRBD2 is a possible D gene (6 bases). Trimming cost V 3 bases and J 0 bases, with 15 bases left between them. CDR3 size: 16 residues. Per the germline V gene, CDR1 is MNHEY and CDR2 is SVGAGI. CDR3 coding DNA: TGTGCCAGCAGTTATTCGACAAGCGGGTCCTCCTACGAGCAGTACTTC. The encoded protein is CASSYSTSGSSYEQYF.

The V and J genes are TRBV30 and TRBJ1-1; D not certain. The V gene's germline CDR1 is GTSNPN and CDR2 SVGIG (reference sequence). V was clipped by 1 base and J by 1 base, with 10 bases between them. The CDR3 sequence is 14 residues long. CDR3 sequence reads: CAWSARATNTEAFF. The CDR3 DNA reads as TGTGCCTGGAGTGCTCGAGCCACGAACACTGAAGCTTTCTTT.

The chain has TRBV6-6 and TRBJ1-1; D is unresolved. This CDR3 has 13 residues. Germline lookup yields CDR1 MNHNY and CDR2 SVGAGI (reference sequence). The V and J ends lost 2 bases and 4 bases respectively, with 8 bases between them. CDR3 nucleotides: TGTGCCAGCAGTTACACAGTGAGCACTGAAGCTTTCTTT. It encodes CASSYTVSTEAFF.

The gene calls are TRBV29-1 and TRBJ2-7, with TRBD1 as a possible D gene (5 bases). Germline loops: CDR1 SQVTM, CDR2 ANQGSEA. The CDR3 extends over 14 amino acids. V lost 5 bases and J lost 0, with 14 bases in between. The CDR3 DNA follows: TGCAGCGTTAGGCCCAGGGTGAGCTCCTACGAGCAGTACTTC. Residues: CSVRPRVSSYEQYF.

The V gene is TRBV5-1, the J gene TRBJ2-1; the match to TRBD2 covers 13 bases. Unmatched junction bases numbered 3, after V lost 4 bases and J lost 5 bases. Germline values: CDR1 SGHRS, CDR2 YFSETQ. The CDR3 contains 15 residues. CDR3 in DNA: TGCGCCAGCAGCCCAGGGACTAGCGGGGACAATGAGCAGTTCTTC. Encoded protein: CASSPGTSGDNEQFF.

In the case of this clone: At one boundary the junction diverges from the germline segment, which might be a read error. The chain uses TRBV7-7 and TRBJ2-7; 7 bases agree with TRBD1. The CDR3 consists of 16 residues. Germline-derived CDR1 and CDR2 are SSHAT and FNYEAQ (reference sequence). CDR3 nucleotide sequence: TGTGCTAGCAGCCAAAGTAGGGGGCGTGCAGGTTACGAGCAGTACTTC. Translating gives CASSQSRGRAGYEQYF.

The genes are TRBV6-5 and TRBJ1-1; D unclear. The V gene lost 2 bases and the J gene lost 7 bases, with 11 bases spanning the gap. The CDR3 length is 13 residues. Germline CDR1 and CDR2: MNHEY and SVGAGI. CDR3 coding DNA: TGTGCCAGCAGTTACGGTGGGTCGGGTGAAGCTTTCTTT. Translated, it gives CASSYGGSGEAFF.

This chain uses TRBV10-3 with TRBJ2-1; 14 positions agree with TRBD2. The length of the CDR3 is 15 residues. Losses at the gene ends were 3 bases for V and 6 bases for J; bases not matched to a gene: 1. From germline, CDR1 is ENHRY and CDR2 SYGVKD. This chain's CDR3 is CAISEGTSGGNEQFF. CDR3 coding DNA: TGTGCCATCAGTGAAGGGACTAGCGGGGGCAATGAGCAGTTCTTC.